A selection of T cell receptor beta chains follows, all from one sample in a study of Ad26.COV2.S vaccination and SARS-CoV-2 variants. Generated by immunoSEQ multiplex PCR, the TCRdb table keeps only in-frame clones and is missing some. The sample has some 330,000 clones; 75% to 90% are singletons. Specimen: peripheral blood, collected in a trial of Ad26.COV2.S vaccine versus placebo. Receptors were obtained from a person between 18 and 59 years old who received the Ad26.COV2.S COVID-19 vaccine or a placebo. The CDR3 runs from the conserved cysteine through the conserved F or W. A D gene is named only where the DNA matches it firmly. Size is stated for part of the rows, as once, few or many counts, or as a class when the clone is expanded.

d_gene: .; j_gene: TRBJ2-7; v_gene: TRBV6-5; abundance: .; CDR3nt: TGTGCCAGCAGTTACTCGGTGGGCAGTTCCTACGAGCAGTACTTC; CDR3aa: CASSYSVGSSYEQYF
d_gene: .; j_gene: TRBJ1-1; v_gene: TRBV19; abundance: few; CDR3nt: TGTGCCAGTAGGAGCGGCACTGAAGCTTTCTTT; CDR3aa: CASRSGTEAFF
d_gene: .; j_gene: TRBJ2-1; v_gene: TRBV19; abundance: .; CDR3nt: TGTGCCAGTAGTATAGGGGTTCGGGACCCAAGGTTTGAGCAGTTCTTC; CDR3aa: CASSIGVRDPRFEQFF
d_gene: .; j_gene: TRBJ1-5; v_gene: TRBV5-1; abundance: .; CDR3nt: TGCGCCAGCTCACAGGGAGGGAATCAGCCCCAGCATTTT; CDR3aa: CASSQGGNQPQHF
d_gene: TRBD2; j_gene: TRBJ2-2; v_gene: TRBV10-2; abundance: .; CDR3nt: TGCGCCAGCAGTGTTCGTAGCGGGGGGGCCCAGGGCACCGGGGAGCTGTTTTTT; CDR3aa: CASSVRSGGAQGTGELFF
d_gene: .; j_gene: TRBJ2-3; v_gene: TRBV9; abundance: .; CDR3nt: TGTGCCAGCAGCCACGGCACAGATACGCAGTATTTT; CDR3aa: CASSHGTDTQYF
d_gene: .; j_gene: TRBJ1-1; v_gene: TRBV5-6; abundance: .; CDR3nt: TGTGCCAGCAGTTTTACGGGGGGCACTGAAGCTTTCTTT; CDR3aa: CASSFTGGTEAFF
d_gene: .; j_gene: TRBJ2-3; v_gene: TRBV6-5; abundance: .; CDR3nt: TGTGCCAGCAGCCCCATGGACAGTAGCACAGATACGCAGTATTTT; CDR3aa: CASSPMDSSTDTQYF
d_gene: .; j_gene: TRBJ2-6; v_gene: TRBV4-1; abundance: .; CDR3nt: TGCGCCAGCAGCCCCGGGGCGCTGCCTCGGGCAGGGGACCTCTCCGGGGCCAACGTCCTGACTTTC; CDR3aa: CASSPGALPRAGDLSGANVLTF
d_gene: TRBD2; j_gene: TRBJ2-2; v_gene: TRBV5-6; abundance: .; CDR3nt: TGTGCCAGCAGCTCAGGACTAGCGGAGAACACCGGGGAGCTGTTTTTT; CDR3aa: CASSSGLAENTGELFF
d_gene: TRBD1; j_gene: TRBJ1-1; v_gene: TRBV7-9; abundance: .; CDR3nt: TGTGCCAGCAGCCATACCCAGGGGGCGGGCACTGAAGCTTTCTTT; CDR3aa: CASSHTQGAGTEAFF
d_gene: TRBD2; j_gene: TRBJ2-3; v_gene: TRBV11-3; abundance: .; CDR3nt: TGTGCCAGCAGACCCGGGACTAGCATCGATACGCAGTATTTT; CDR3aa: CASRPGTSIDTQYF
d_gene: TRBD2; j_gene: TRBJ2-1; v_gene: TRBV7-3; abundance: once; CDR3nt: TGTGCCAGCAGCCCGGGACTAGCGGCCAATGAGCAGTTCTTC; CDR3aa: CASSPGLAANEQFF
d_gene: TRBD1; j_gene: TRBJ1-4; v_gene: TRBV4-1; abundance: .; CDR3nt: TGCGCCAGCGAGGACAGGGTGAATGAAAAACTGTTTTTT; CDR3aa: CASEDRVNEKLFF
d_gene: .; j_gene: TRBJ2-1; v_gene: TRBV4-3; abundance: .; CDR3nt: TGCGCCAGCAGCCAAGATAAGTGGGGATTGGCTCACAATGAGCAGTTCTTC; CDR3aa: CASSQDKWGLAHNEQFF
d_gene: .; j_gene: TRBJ1-5; v_gene: TRBV10-3; abundance: medium-sized; CDR3nt: TGTGCCATCAGTGAGTCGAATCAGCCCCAGCATTTT; CDR3aa: CAISESNQPQHF
d_gene: .; j_gene: TRBJ2-7; v_gene: TRBV2; abundance: .; CDR3nt: TGTGCCAGCACCAAGTCCTACGAGCAGTACTTC; CDR3aa: CASTKSYEQYF
d_gene: .; j_gene: TRBJ1-5; v_gene: TRBV6-1; abundance: .; CDR3nt: TGTGCCAGCAGTGAATGGTGGGGCCAGCCCCAGCATTTT; CDR3aa: CASSEWWGQPQHF
d_gene: TRBD1; j_gene: TRBJ2-2; v_gene: TRBV25-1; abundance: .; CDR3nt: TGTGCCTCTACTAGGGGGCATACGAACACCGGGGAGCTGTTTTTT; CDR3aa: CASTRGHTNTGELFF
d_gene: .; j_gene: TRBJ2-1; v_gene: TRBV9; abundance: few; CDR3nt: TGTGCCAGCAGCGTAGGGCCTTTGAATGAGCAGTTCTTC; CDR3aa: CASSVGPLNEQFF
d_gene: TRBD2; j_gene: TRBJ2-3; v_gene: TRBV6-2/TRBV6-3; abundance: .; CDR3nt: TGTGCCAGCAGTGACTACCGACTAGCGGGAGCAGGGGATACGCAGTATTTT; CDR3aa: CASSDYRLAGAGDTQYF
d_gene: .; j_gene: TRBJ1-1; v_gene: TRBV27; abundance: .; CDR3nt: TGTGCCAGCAGTTTCGGGTTAGGTCGGAACACTGAAGCTTTCTTT; CDR3aa: CASSFGLGRNTEAFF
d_gene: TRBD1; j_gene: TRBJ2-3; v_gene: TRBV7-6; abundance: .; CDR3nt: TGTGCCAGCAGCTCGACGACAGGGACCGCAGATACGCAGTATTTT; CDR3aa: CASSSTTGTADTQYF
d_gene: TRBD2; j_gene: TRBJ2-5; v_gene: TRBV7-9; abundance: .; CDR3nt: TGTGCCAGCACCTCGGGGACTATCAATAGCGCGCAAGAGACCCAGTACTTC; CDR3aa: CASTSGTINSAQETQYF
d_gene: TRBD1; j_gene: TRBJ1-5; v_gene: TRBV28; abundance: few; CDR3nt: TGTGCCAGCACCCCAGGGGGTAGGAATCAGCCCCAGCATTTT; CDR3aa: CASTPGGRNQPQHF
d_gene: .; j_gene: TRBJ2-3; v_gene: TRBV7-2; abundance: .; CDR3nt: TGTGCCAGCAGCTTAGCGGGGCTCCTCTCAGATACGCAGTATTTT; CDR3aa: CASSLAGLLSDTQYF
d_gene: TRBD1; j_gene: TRBJ1-2; v_gene: TRBV25-1; abundance: .; CDR3nt: TGTGCCAGCAGTGAATTACAGGGGGCAGTAAACTATGGCTACACCTTC; CDR3aa: CASSELQGAVNYGYTF
d_gene: .; j_gene: TRBJ1-1; v_gene: TRBV11-3; abundance: .; CDR3nt: TGTGCCAGCAGCTTGAGGACAGAAACGAACACTGAAGCTTTCTTT; CDR3aa: CASSLRTETNTEAFF
d_gene: .; j_gene: TRBJ2-2; v_gene: TRBV7-2; abundance: .; CDR3nt: TGTGCCAGCAGCTTAGGGGGAATCTCCGGGGAGCTGTTTTTT; CDR3aa: CASSLGGISGELFF
d_gene: .; j_gene: TRBJ1-1; v_gene: TRBV30; abundance: .; CDR3nt: TGTGCCTGGAGCTCAGGGTACACTGAAGCTTTCTTT; CDR3aa: CAWSSGYTEAFF
d_gene: .; j_gene: TRBJ2-4; v_gene: TRBV29-1; abundance: .; CDR3nt: TGCAGCGTCGCCGCGCAGGGACTAAACATTCAGTACTTC; CDR3aa: CSVAAQGLNIQYF
d_gene: .; j_gene: TRBJ1-1; v_gene: TRBV7-6; abundance: many; CDR3nt: TGTGCCAGCAGCTCGGTATCCGGGAAAGAAGCTTTCTTT; CDR3aa: CASSSVSGKEAFF
d_gene: .; j_gene: TRBJ2-1; v_gene: TRBV9; abundance: .; CDR3nt: TGTGCCAGCAGCGTATTGCCAGGTGGCGAGCAGTTCTTC; CDR3aa: CASSVLPGGEQFF
d_gene: TRBD1; j_gene: TRBJ1-1; v_gene: TRBV6-5; abundance: .; CDR3nt: TGTGCCAGCAGTCAGGACAGGGTAGGAACTGAAGCTTTCTTT; CDR3aa: CASSQDRVGTEAFF
d_gene: TRBD1; j_gene: TRBJ2-1; v_gene: TRBV11-3; abundance: .; CDR3nt: TGTGCCAGCAGCTCCGGACAGGGAAGCAATGAGCAGTTCTTC; CDR3aa: CASSSGQGSNEQFF
d_gene: .; j_gene: TRBJ2-1; v_gene: TRBV5-1; abundance: .; CDR3nt: TGCGCCAGCAGCTTTGGCGGGACACCATCCTACAATGAGCAGTTCTTC; CDR3aa: CASSFGGTPSYNEQFF
d_gene: .; j_gene: TRBJ1-4; v_gene: TRBV14; abundance: few; CDR3nt: TGTGCCAGCAGCCGCGCGTTTGAGTATAATGAAAAACTGTTTTTT; CDR3aa: CASSRAFEYNEKLFF
d_gene: .; j_gene: TRBJ1-1; v_gene: TRBV7-9; abundance: .; CDR3nt: TGTGCCAGCTATTGGGGGGGATTGAACACTGAAGCTTTCTTT; CDR3aa: CASYWGGLNTEAFF
d_gene: .; j_gene: TRBJ1-1; v_gene: TRBV18; abundance: .; CDR3nt: TGTGCCAGCTCACCACGCCGGGACGAAGCTTTCTTT; CDR3aa: CASSPRRDEAFF
d_gene: TRBD1; j_gene: TRBJ2-1; v_gene: TRBV24-1; abundance: .; CDR3nt: TGTGCCACCAGTGACTACCCGGGGACAGGGAGGAATGAGCAGTTCTTC; CDR3aa: CATSDYPGTGRNEQFF
d_gene: .; j_gene: TRBJ2-5; v_gene: TRBV5-1; abundance: .; CDR3nt: TGCGCCAGCACCGGCAGGAAAGAGACCCAGTACTTC; CDR3aa: CASTGRKETQYF
d_gene: TRBD2; j_gene: TRBJ2-3; v_gene: TRBV5-1; abundance: .; CDR3nt: TGCGCCAGCAGCTTTGTGGTAGCGGGGTTGAATACGCAGTATTTT; CDR3aa: CASSFVVAGLNTQYF
d_gene: .; j_gene: TRBJ1-2; v_gene: TRBV27; abundance: .; CDR3nt: TGTGCCAGCAGGGAGTCCGGGCTCTCATCCTATGGCTACACCTTC; CDR3aa: CASRESGLSSYGYTF
d_gene: .; j_gene: TRBJ1-1; v_gene: TRBV29-1; abundance: .; CDR3nt: TGCAGCGTTGAAGGCGGGGTTGGCACTGAAGCTTTCTTT; CDR3aa: CSVEGGVGTEAFF
d_gene: TRBD1; j_gene: TRBJ1-5; v_gene: TRBV6-5; abundance: .; CDR3nt: TGTGCCCACAGGGGTCGGGGAAGTCAGCCCCAGCATTTT; CDR3aa: CAHRGRGSQPQHF
d_gene: .; j_gene: TRBJ2-1; v_gene: TRBV11-3; abundance: .; CDR3nt: TGTGCCAGCAGCTTAGAACAGGGTTGGGACAATGAGCAGTTCTTC; CDR3aa: CASSLEQGWDNEQFF
d_gene: .; j_gene: TRBJ1-1; v_gene: TRBV3-1/TRBV3-2; abundance: .; CDR3nt: TGTGCCAGCAGCCCACGTCGTACGAACACTGAAGCTTTCTTT; CDR3aa: CASSPRRTNTEAFF
d_gene: .; j_gene: TRBJ1-1; v_gene: TRBV7-9; abundance: .; CDR3nt: TGTGCCAGCAGCTTAACCCGCCTAGATGACAGGACGGGAAAGTTT; CDR3aa: CASSLTRLDDRTGKF
d_gene: TRBD1; j_gene: TRBJ1-2; v_gene: TRBV29-1; abundance: .; CDR3nt: TGCAGCGCCCAGGGACAGGGATATGGCTACACCTTC; CDR3aa: CSAQGQGYGYTF
d_gene: .; j_gene: TRBJ1-1; v_gene: TRBV2; abundance: .; CDR3nt: TGTGCCAGCAGTCTCCCGGGGCAGAACACTGAAGCTTTCTTT; CDR3aa: CASSLPGQNTEAFF
d_gene: .; j_gene: TRBJ1-1; v_gene: TRBV7-9; abundance: .; CDR3nt: TGTGCCAGCAGAGGGGACGCGGACACTGAAGCTTTCTTT; CDR3aa: CASRGDADTEAFF
d_gene: .; j_gene: TRBJ1-2; v_gene: TRBV28; abundance: .; CDR3nt: TGTGCCAGCATATCTGTGGTGTTGTCTGGCTACACCTTC; CDR3aa: CASISVVLSGYTF
d_gene: TRBD1; j_gene: TRBJ1-2; v_gene: TRBV6-5; abundance: .; CDR3nt: TGTGCCAGCAGTTCCCAGGGGACAGCTCTTATGGGCTACACCTTC; CDR3aa: CASSSQGTALMGYTF
d_gene: TRBD1; j_gene: TRBJ1-6; v_gene: TRBV29-1; abundance: .; CDR3nt: TGCAGCGTTGGGGCAGGGGGGAACAATTCACCCCTCCACTTT; CDR3aa: CSVGAGGNNSPLHF
d_gene: TRBD1; j_gene: TRBJ1-3; v_gene: TRBV18; abundance: .; CDR3nt: TGTGCCAGCTCACCCACCCACTCCACAGGGGGCTCTGGAAACACCATATATTTT; CDR3aa: CASSPTHSTGGSGNTIYF